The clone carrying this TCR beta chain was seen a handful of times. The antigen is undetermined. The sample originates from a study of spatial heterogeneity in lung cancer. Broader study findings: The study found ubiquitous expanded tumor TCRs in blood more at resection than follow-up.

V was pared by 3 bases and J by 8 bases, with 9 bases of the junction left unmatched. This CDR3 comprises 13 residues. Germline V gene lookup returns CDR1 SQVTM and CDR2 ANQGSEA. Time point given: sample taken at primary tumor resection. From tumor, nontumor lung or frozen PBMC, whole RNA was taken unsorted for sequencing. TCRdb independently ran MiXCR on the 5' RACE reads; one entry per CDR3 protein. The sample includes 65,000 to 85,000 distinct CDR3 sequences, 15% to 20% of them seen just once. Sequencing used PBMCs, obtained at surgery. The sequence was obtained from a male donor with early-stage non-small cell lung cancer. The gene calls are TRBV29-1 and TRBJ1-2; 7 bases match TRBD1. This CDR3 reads CSVEDRPREGYTF. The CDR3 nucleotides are TGCAGCGTTGAGGACAGGCCGCGCGAGGGCTACACCTTC.